This TCR beta chain was sequenced in a study of neurological immune-mediated disorders. TCRdb analysed the 5' RACE reads with MiXCR anew, one entry per CDR3 protein. The sample consists of tens of thousands of distinct CDR3 sequences, over 3.5% of them appearing once. This clonotype was observed at least ten times. Germline V lookup: CDR1 SGHRS, CDR2 YFSETQ. This CDR3 is built from 14 residues. The V and J ends lost 0 bases and 3 bases respectively, with 10 bases between them. The sample comprised CD4+ T cells from blood. The chain is built from TRBV5-1 and TRBJ2-7, with a tentative D call TRBD1 (5 bases). This TCR was recovered from a woman aged 40 to 50 with multiple sclerosis. The CDR3 sequence is CASSLVGAVYEQYF. CDR3 nucleotide sequence: TGCGCCAGCAGCTTGGTTGGGGCCGTCTACGAGCAGTACTTC.